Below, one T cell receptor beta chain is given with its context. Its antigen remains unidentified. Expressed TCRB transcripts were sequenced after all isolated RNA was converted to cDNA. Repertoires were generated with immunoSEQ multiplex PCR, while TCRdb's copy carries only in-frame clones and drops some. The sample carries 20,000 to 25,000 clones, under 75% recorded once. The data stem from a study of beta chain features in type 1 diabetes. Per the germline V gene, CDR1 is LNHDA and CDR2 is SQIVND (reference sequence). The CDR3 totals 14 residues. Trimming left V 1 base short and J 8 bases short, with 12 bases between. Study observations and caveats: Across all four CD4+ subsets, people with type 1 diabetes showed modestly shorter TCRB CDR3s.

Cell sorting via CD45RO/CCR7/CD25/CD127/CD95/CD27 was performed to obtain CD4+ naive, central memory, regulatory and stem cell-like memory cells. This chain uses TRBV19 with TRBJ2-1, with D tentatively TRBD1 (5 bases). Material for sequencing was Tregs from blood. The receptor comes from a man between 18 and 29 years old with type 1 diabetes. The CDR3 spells CASSIGQKWDEQFF. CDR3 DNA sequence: TGTGCCAGTAGTATAGGACAGAAGTGGGATGAGCAGTTCTTC.